This T cell receptor beta chain was found in a study of blood T cells in healthy people across ages. Regarding the study as a whole: With unsorted PBMCs, a conclusive comparison of naive versus antigen-experienced cells was not possible.

The second PCR ran roughly 6 to 11 cycles with a sample-barcoded 5' primer and J-beta primers. MiXCR was run by TCRdb on the 5' RACE reads, yielding one entry per CDR3 protein. The data contain about a million distinct CDR3 sequences, approximately 50% of them singletons. Trimming took off 5 bases at V and 2 bases at J, with 13 bases between the two ends. In germline, CDR1 is MNHEY, CDR2 SVGAGI. The CDR3 extends over 16 amino acids. Peripheral blood samples of 9.5 to 10 milliliters were drawn from each donor. This clonotype occurred a few times. Its antigen remains unidentified. The sample taken for sequencing was blood. The TCR sequence derives from a woman aged 60 to 75 in good health. The chain links TRBV6-5 to TRBJ2-6, with D possibly TRBD1 on 6 matching bases. CDR3 loop: CASSIQGLPGANVLTF. CDR3 DNA sequence: TGTGCCAGCAGTATCCAGGGGTTGCCTGGGGCCAACGTCCTGACTTTC.